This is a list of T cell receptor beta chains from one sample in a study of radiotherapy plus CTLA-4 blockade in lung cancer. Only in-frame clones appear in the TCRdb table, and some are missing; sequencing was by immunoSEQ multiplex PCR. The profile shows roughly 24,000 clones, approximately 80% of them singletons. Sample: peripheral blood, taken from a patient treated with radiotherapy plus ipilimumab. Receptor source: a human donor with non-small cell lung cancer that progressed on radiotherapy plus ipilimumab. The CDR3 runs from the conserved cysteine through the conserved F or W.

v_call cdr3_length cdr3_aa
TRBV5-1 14 CASSLGGGPDTQYF
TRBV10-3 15 CAISESQVSTDTQYF
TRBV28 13 CASSLGQAGGYTF
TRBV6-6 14 CASSYSRVPDTQYF
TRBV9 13 CASSQGRNTEAFF
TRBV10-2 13 CASSDRQGTEAFF
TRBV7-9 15 CASSPASGYTGELFF
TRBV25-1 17 CASSAPPLYRVQETQYF
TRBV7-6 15 CASSWTSGYTGELFF
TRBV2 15 CASRAKSSGANVLTF